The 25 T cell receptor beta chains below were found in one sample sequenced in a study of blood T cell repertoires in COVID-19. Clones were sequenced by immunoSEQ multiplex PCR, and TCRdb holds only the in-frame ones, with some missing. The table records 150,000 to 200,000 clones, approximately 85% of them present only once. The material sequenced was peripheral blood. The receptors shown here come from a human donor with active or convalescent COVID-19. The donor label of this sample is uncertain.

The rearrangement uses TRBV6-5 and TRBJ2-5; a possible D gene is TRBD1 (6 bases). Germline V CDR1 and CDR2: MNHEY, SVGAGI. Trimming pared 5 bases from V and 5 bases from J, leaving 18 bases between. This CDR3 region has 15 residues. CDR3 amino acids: CASSTQYRVSETQYF. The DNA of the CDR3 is TGTGCCAGCAGTACCCAATACAGGGTTAGTGAGACCCAGTACTTC.

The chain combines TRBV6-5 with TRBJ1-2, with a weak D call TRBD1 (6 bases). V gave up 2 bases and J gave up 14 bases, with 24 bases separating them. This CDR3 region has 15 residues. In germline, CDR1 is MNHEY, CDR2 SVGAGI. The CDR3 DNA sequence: TGTGCCAGCAGTTACAACCCCTCGAGGGGGAGTGGAGATACCTTC. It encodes CASSYNPSRGSGDTF.

Written as DNA, the CDR3 is TGTGCCAGTAGTATTAGGACAGGGCACGGGGAGCTGTTTTTT. It is translated as CASSIRTGHGELFF. The rearrangement uses TRBV19 and TRBJ2-2; 8 bases map to TRBD1. In germline, CDR1 is LNHDA, CDR2 SQIVND (reference sequence). V lost 3 bases and J lost 7; bases outside the gene matches: 4. This CDR3 has 14 amino acids.

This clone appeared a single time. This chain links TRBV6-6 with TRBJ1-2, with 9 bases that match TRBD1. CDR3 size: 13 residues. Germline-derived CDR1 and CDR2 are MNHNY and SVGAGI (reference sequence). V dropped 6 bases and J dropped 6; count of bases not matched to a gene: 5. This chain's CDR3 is CASRKTGGNGYTF. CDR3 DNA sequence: TGTGCCAGCAGAAAAACAGGGGGCAATGGCTACACCTTC.

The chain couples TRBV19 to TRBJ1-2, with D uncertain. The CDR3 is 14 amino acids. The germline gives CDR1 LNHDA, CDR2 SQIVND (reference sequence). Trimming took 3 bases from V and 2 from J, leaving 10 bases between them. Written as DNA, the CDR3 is TGTGCCAGTAGTATCCCACTTCTGAACTATGGCTACACCTTC. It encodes CASSIPLLNYGYTF.

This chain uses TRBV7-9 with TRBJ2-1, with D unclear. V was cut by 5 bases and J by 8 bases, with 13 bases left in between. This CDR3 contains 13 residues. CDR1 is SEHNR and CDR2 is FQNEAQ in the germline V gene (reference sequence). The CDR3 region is CASSLAGYDEQFF. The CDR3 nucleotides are TGTGCCAGCAGCCTCGCAGGTTACGATGAGCAGTTCTTC. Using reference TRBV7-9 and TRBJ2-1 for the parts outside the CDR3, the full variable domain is DTGVSQNPRHKITKRGQNVTFRCDPISEHNRLYWYRQTLGQGPEFLTYFQNEAQLEKSRLLSDRFSAERPKGSFSTLEIQRTEQGDSAMYLCASSLAGYDEQFFGPGTRLTVL.

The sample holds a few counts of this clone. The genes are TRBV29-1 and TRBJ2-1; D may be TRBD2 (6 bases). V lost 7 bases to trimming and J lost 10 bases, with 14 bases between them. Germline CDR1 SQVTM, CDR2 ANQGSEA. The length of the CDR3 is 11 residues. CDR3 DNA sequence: TGCAGCGCCCGTAGCGGCAGGGAGCAGTTCTTC. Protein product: CSARSGREQFF.

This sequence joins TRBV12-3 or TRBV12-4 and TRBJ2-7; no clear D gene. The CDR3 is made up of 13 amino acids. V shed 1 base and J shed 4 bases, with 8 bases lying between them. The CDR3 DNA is TGTGCCAGCAGTTTAGGGGCCACATACGAGCAGTACTTC. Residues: CASSLGATYEQYF.

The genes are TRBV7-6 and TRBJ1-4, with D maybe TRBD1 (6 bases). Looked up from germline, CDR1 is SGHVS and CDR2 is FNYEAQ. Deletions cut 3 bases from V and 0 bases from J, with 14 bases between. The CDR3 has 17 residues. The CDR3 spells CASSFSRQAATNEKLFF. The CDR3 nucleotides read TGTGCCAGCAGCTTCTCCCGACAGGCAGCAACTAATGAAAAACTGTTTTTT.

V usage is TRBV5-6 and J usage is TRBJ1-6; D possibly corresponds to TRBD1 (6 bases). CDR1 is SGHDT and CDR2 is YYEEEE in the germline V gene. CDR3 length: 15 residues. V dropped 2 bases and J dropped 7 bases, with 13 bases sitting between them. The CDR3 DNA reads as TGTGCCAGCAGCTTCAGGGGCTTAGGGAATTCACCCCTCCACTTT. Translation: CASSFRGLGNSPLHF.

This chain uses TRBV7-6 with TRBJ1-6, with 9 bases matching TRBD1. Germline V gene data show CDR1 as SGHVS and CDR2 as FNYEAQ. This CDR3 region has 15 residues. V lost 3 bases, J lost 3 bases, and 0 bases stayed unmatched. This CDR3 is CASSLTGGYNSPLHF. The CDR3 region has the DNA TGTGCCAGCAGCTTGACAGGGGGCTATAATTCACCCCTCCACTTT.

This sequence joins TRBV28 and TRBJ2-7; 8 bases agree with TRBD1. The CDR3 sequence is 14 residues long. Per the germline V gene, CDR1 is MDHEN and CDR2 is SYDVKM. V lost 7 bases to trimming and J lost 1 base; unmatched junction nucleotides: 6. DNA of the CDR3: TGTGCCAGCATCCGACAGGGGAGGTCCTACGAGCAGTACTTC. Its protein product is CASIRQGRSYEQYF.

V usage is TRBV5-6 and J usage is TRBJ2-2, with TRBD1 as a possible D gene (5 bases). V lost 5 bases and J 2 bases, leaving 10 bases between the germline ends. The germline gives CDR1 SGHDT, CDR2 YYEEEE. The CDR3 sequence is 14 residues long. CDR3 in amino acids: CASSRRVNTGELFF. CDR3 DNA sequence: TGTGCCAGCAGTCGCAGGGTTAACACCGGGGAGCTGTTTTTT.

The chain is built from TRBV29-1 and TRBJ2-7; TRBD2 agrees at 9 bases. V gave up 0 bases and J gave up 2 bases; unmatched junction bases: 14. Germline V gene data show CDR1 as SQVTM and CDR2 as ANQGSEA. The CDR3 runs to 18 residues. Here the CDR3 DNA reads TGCAGCGTTGAAGATCGACGAGCGGGAGGATATCCCACCTACGAGCAGTACTTC. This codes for CSVEDRRAGGYPTYEQYF.

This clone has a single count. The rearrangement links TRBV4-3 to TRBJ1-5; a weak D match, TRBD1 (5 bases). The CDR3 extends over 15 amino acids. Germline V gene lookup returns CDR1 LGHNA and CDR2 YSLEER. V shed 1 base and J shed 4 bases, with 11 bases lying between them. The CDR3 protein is CASSQGQGSNQPQHF. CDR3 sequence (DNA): TGCGCCAGCAGCCAAGGGCAGGGAAGTAATCAGCCCCAGCATTTT.

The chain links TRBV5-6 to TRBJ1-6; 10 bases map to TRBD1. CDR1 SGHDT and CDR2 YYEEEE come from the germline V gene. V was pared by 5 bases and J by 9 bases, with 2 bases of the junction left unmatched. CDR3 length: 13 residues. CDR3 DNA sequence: TGTGCCAGCAGGGGACAGGGGATTTCACCCCTCCACTTT. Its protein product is CASRGQGISPLHF.

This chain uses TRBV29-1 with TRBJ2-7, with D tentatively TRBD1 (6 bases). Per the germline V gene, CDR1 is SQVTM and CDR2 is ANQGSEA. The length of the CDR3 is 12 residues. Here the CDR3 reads CTDLDSYYEQYF. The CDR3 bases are TGCACCGACTTGGACAGCTACTACGAGCAGTACTTC.

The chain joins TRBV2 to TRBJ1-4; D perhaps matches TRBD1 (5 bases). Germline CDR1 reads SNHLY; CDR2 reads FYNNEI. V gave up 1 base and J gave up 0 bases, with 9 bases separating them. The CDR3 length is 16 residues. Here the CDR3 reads CASSEDRSATNEKLFF. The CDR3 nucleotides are TGTGCCAGCAGTGAAGACAGGAGTGCAACTAATGAAAAACTGTTTTTT.

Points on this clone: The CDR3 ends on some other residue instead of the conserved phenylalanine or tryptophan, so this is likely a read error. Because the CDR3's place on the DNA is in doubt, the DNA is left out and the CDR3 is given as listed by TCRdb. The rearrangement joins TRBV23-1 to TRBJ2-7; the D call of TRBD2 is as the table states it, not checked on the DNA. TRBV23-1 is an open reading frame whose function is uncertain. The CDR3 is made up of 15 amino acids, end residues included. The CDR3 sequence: CASTHNISGTSGAPR.

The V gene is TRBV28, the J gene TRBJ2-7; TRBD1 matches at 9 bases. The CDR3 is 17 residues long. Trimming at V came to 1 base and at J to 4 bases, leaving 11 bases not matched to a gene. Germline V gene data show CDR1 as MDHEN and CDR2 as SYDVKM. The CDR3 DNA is TGTGCCAGCAGTTTATCCATGTCTTGGGACAGGGCTTACGAGCAGTACTTC. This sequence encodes CASSLSMSWDRAYEQYF. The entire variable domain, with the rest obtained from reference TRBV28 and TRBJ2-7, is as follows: DVKVTQSSRYLVKRTGEKVFLECVQDMDHENMFWYRQDPGLGLRLIYFSYDVKMKEKGDIPEGYSVSREKKERFSLILESASTNQTSMYLCASSLSMSWDRAYEQYFGPGTRLTVT.

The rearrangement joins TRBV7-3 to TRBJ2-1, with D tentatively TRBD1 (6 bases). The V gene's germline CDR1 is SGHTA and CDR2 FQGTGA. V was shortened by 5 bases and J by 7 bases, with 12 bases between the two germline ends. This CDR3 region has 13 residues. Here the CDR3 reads CASSPGRGNEQFF. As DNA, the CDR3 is TGTGCCAGCAGCCCCGGCAGGGGTAATGAGCAGTTCTTC.

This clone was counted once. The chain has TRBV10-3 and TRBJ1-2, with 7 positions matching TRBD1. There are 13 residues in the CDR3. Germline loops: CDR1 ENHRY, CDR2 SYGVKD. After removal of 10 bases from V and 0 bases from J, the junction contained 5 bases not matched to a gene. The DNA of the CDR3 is TGTGCCACCTGGGACAGTACTAACTATGGCTACACCTTC. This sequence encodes CATWDSTNYGYTF.

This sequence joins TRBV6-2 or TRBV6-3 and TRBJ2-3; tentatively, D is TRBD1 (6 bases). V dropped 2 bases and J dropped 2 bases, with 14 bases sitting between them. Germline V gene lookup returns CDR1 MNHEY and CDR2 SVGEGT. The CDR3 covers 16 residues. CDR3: CASSYRMMGATDTQYF. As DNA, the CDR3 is TGTGCCAGCAGTTACAGGATGATGGGGGCCACAGATACGCAGTATTTT.

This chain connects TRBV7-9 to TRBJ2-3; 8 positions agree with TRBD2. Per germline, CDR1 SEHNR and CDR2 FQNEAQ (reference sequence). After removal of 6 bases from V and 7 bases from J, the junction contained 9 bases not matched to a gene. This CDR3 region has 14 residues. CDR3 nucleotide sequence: TGTGCCAGCAGAGCCAGCGGGAGCGGGAATACGCAGTATTTT. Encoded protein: CASRASGSGNTQYF.

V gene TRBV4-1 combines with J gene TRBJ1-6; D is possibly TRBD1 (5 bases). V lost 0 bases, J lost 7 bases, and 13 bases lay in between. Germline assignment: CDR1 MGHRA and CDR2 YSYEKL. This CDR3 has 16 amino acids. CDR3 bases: TGCGCCAGCAGCCAAGATCAGGGCAGACCCAATTCACCCCTCCACTTT. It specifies CASSQDQGRPNSPLHF.